This T cell receptor (beta chain) was sequenced in a study of blood T cell repertoires in COVID-19. Per the original methods: Amplifying reference gene primers gave estimates of nucleated cell counts. Measured with immunoSEQ multiplex PCR; TCRdb has only the in-frame clones, and not every one. Clone size and the V and J calls come from that table; the DNA yielded D and trimming. Of some 220,000 clones in the sample, roughly 80% were seen once. Source material: peripheral blood. The sequence derives from a woman aged 70-85 years with acute or convalescent COVID-19.

The CDR3 loop is CASSSGLASGELFF. The CDR3 DNA reads TGTGCCAGCAGCTCGGGACTAGCGAGCGGGGAGCTGTTTTTT. The chain is built from TRBV7-9 and TRBJ2-2; 10 positions agree with TRBD2. With V trimmed by 4 bases and J by 7 bases, 3 bases remained unmatched. CDR3 length: 14 residues. CDR1 and CDR2 (germline): SEHNR, FQNEAQ (reference sequence). Drawing the rest from reference TRBV7-9 and TRBJ2-2, the complete variable domain is DTGVSQNPRHKITKRGQNVTFRCDPISEHNRLYWYRQTLGQGPEFLTYFQNEAQLEKSRLLSDRFSAERPKGSFSTLEIQRTEQGDSAMYLCASSSGLASGELFFGEGSRLTVL.